Shown below are 2 T cell receptor beta chains from a single sample sequenced in a study of blood T cells in healthy people across ages. Using a J-beta primer mix together with a sample-barcoded 5' primer, a second PCR was run for about 6 to 12 cycles. In TCRdb, the 5' RACE reads were re-called with MiXCR into one record per CDR3 protein. The sample includes over 550,000 distinct CDR3 sequences, around 31% of them seen just once. Sequencing used blood. Receptors were obtained from a woman aged 80 or over in good health.

This clonotype has a count of ten or more. J is TRBJ2-7 and V is TRBV29-1, with a possible D match to TRBD1 (6 bases). The CDR3 loop spans 13 amino acids. Between the trimmed V and J ends, which lost 6 bases and 7 bases, there was a span of 19 bases. Germline assignment: CDR1 SQVTM and CDR2 ANQGSEA. CDR3 loop: CSVGTPKPNEQYF. In nucleotides, the CDR3 is TGCAGCGTCGGGACACCTAAGCCCAATGAGCAGTACTTC.

This chain links TRBV29-1 with TRBJ2-5; 12 bases align to TRBD2. Germline V CDR1 and CDR2: SQVTM, ANQGSEA. The trim removed 7 bases at V and 11 bases at J, leaving 14 bases unmatched. This CDR3 contains 14 residues. In nucleotides, the CDR3 is TGCAGCGCGGAGACTAGCGGGGGATGGAATGGGCAGTACTTC. Translating gives CSAETSGGWNGQYF.